Listed below are T cell receptor beta chains from one sample, sequenced in a study of cytomegalovirus exposure and HLA in healthy donors. The method was immunoSEQ multiplex PCR; TCRdb's version includes in-frame clones alone and lacks a portion of them. The sample lists 75,000 to 80,000 clones; around 80% were seen once. The sequenced material came from PBMCs. All receptors come from a male donor in good health and CMV-seronegative. Both conserved end residues are part of each CDR3. Fields, in order: clone size, V gene, CDR3 length, CDR3 protein. Part of the rows lack a size; the others show once, few, many or a class for expanded clones.

>-|TRBV5-1|12
CASAWEGETQYF
>-|TRBV7-8|16
CASSPSSGGYYNEQFF
>-|TRBV7-8|15
CASSSAGAITGELFF
>-|TRBV19|14
CASSPGLAADTQYF
>-|TRBV6-1|15
CASSEAGTSAHEQFF
>-|TRBV5-1|15
CASSLGTSRVQTQYF
>-|TRBV4-3|13
CASSQKHDQPQHF
>once|TRBV7-2|13
CASSLADIQTQYF
>-|TRBV2|16
CASSVVAGVTQDTQYF
>-|TRBV4-3|13
CASSQDPQVAQYF
>once|TRBV29-1|12
CSVERTGETQYF
>-|TRBV6-5|14
CASSGLAGTDTQYF
>-|TRBV5-8|15
CASSLGSYSGNTIYF
>-|TRBV28|12
CASSFASSLEVF
>-|TRBV30|14
CAWSAGTGGEKLFF